This T cell receptor beta chain comes out of a study of T cell changes during pregnancy in multiple sclerosis. Sequenced by immunoSEQ multiplex PCR; TCRdb stores in-frame clones only, minus some. The sample includes 29,000 or so clones, roughly nine tenths of them seen just once. J was trimmed by 0 bases and V by 3 bases; bases with no gene match: 9. This CDR3 contains 16 residues. Germline CDR1 SQVTM, CDR2 ANQGSEA. The specimen was CD8+ T cells from peripheral blood mononuclear cells, collected before pregnancy. The rearrangement links TRBV29-1 to TRBJ2-7, with 9 positions matching TRBD2. This receptor was taken from a female donor with multiple sclerosis, enrolled in a pregnancy study. The DNA of the CDR3 is TGCAGCGTTGACGGATTAGCGGGAGACTCCTCCTACGAGCAGTACTTC. Translation: CSVDGLAGDSSYEQYF.